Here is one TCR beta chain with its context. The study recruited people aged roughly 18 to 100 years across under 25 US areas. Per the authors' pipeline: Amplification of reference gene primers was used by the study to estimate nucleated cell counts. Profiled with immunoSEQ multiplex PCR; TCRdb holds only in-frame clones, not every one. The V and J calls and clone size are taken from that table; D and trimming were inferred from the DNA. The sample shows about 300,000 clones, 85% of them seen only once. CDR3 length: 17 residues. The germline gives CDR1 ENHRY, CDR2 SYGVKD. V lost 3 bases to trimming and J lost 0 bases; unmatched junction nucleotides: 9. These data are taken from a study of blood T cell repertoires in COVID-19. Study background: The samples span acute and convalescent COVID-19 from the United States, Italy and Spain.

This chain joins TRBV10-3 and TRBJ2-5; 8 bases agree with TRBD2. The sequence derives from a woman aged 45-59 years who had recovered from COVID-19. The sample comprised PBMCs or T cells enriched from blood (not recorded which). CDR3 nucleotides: TGTGCCATCAGTGATAGCGGGGCCAGGTCGTACCAAGAGACCCAGTACTTC. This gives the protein CAISDSGARSYQETQYF.